The rows below give T cell receptor beta chains drawn from one sample of a study of Ad26.COV2.S vaccination and SARS-CoV-2 variants. Sequenced by immunoSEQ multiplex PCR; TCRdb stores in-frame clones only, minus some. The table includes 300,000 to 350,000 clones, almost 90% detected once. The sample in question was peripheral blood, obtained in a trial of Ad26.COV2.S vaccine versus placebo. The receptors were gathered from a person aged 18-60 years who received the Ad26.COV2.S COVID-19 vaccine or a placebo. CDR3s include the opening cysteine and the closing phenylalanine or tryptophan.

v_gene	j_gene	CDR3aa
TRBV12-5	TRBJ1-5	CASGFVRLGEVDQPQHF
TRBV12-5	TRBJ1-3	CASGWGGSGNTIYF
TRBV6-2/TRBV6-3	TRBJ1-5	CASSIVAPQPQHF
TRBV11-2	TRBJ1-6	CASSPHVGRSYNSPLHF
TRBV4-3	TRBJ1-1	CASSQDIQWDTEAFF
TRBV6-5	TRBJ1-4	CASRWGGHNEKLFF
TRBV27	TRBJ2-2	CASTPAQGWDTGELFF
TRBV6-2/TRBV6-3	TRBJ2-2	CASSFPAGELFF
TRBV14	TRBJ1-1	CASSGPRPNTEAFF
TRBV4-3	TRBJ1-2	CASSQALTALYYGYTF
TRBV2	TRBJ1-1	CASSEPNMNTEAFF
TRBV19	TRBJ1-1	CASRQFNTEAFF
TRBV10-2	TRBJ1-1	CASSWTQGNTEAFF
TRBV12-3/TRBV12-4	TRBJ2-7	CASSLGAHEQYF
TRBV29-1	TRBJ1-2	CSVSGTGVYGYTF
TRBV30	TRBJ2-2	CAWSVVWNTGELFF
TRBV3-1/TRBV3-2	TRBJ2-1	CASSAHRGGGAVGEQFF
TRBV19	TRBJ1-1	CASSIGQGVHTEAFF
TRBV7-8	TRBJ2-7	CASSLALAAGASNYEQYF
TRBV7-2	TRBJ2-2	CASSLTHQGDTGELFF
TRBV10-1	TRBJ2-3	CASSGAREANTQYF
TRBV28	TRBJ1-2	CASNALDMIYTF
TRBV4-1	TRBJ1-5	CASSQDPPAGWQPQHF
TRBV27	TRBJ1-1	CASRTLGQLNTEAFF
TRBV25-1	TRBJ2-3	CASSVTGGTDTQYF
TRBV4-3	TRBJ1-1	CASSQDPQAATEAFF
TRBV7-6	TRBJ1-6	CASSLEAGSPLHF